This T cell receptor beta chain was documented in a study of blood T cells in healthy people across ages. CDR3 size: 14 residues. From germline, CDR1 is DFQATT and CDR2 SNEGSKA (reference sequence). Together with a sample-barcoded 5' primer, a J-beta primer mix was included in a second PCR lasting about 7 to 11 cycles. Each of the cDNA molecules was tagged by a template-switch adaptor with 12 random nucleotides. TCRdb passed the 5' RACE reads through MiXCR, listing each CDR3 protein once. The sample has some 560,000 distinct CDR3 sequences, about 27% seen once. These data also featured in a second study, about T cells of mothers and their children.

Specimen: blood. The sequence derives from a boy aged 2 to 9 in good health. J is TRBJ2-5 and V is TRBV20-1; 9 positions match TRBD1. The better agreement between TRBJ2-7 and the DNA end casts doubt on the J call. The CDR3, as DNA: TGCAGTGCTAGGGGACAGGGATTGGGGTACGAGCAGTACTTC. Its translation: CSARGQGLGYEQYF.